Sequencing of this TCR beta chain was carried out in a study of T cell responses to AZD1222 COVID-19 vaccine. Libraries were prepared by immunoSEQ multiplex PCR; TCRdb keeps only in-frame clonotypes and omits some of them. The sample shows 100,000 to 130,000 clones, 92% of them seen only once. The specimen was peripheral blood, collected 28 days after the second AZD1222 dose. This receptor was identified in an adult who received the AZD1222 COVID-19 vaccine.

The DNA of the CDR3 is TGTGCCAGCATCCAAGGACTTCAGGATCCCAACACTGAAGCTTTCTTT. It is translated as CASIQGLQDPNTEAFF. The chain joins TRBV6-6 to TRBJ1-1; D is ambiguous. CDR3 size: 16 residues. Trimming stripped 7 bases from V and 2 bases from J, with 20 bases between. CDR1 MNHNY and CDR2 SVGAGI come from the germline V gene (reference sequence).